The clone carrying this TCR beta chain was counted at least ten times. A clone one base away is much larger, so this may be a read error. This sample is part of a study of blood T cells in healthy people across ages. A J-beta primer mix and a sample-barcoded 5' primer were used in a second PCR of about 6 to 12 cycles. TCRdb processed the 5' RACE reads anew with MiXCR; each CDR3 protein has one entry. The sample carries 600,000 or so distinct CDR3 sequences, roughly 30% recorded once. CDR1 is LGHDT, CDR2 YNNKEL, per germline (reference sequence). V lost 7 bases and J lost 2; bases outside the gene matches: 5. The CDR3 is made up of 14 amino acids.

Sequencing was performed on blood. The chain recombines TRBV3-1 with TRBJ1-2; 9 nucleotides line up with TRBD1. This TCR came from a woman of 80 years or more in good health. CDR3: CASNPGTGNYGYTF. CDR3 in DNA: TGTGCCAGCAACCCAGGGACAGGGAACTATGGCTACACCTTC.